The 26 T cell receptor beta chains below were found in one sample sequenced in a study of CXCR3-negative and CXCR3-positive naive CD8 T cells (dated by TCRdb to between 2018 and 2020). Study-wide findings and limitations: TRB CDR3s from CXCR3-positive naive cells showed higher hydrophobicity (lower Kidera factor 4), lower energy, and higher strength and volume indices than CXCR3-negative naive cells.

Reads for this sample came from a NextSeq 550. The Human TCR Profiling Kit (MiLaboratory) was used to make UMI-labeled 5' RACE TRB cDNA libraries. Each entry corresponds to one CDR3 protein sequence from reads that TCRdb reprocessed, and DNA is not given. This sample's table carries under 150,000 distinct CDR3 sequences. The ten largest clones take up 0.25% to 0.35% of the sample. The antigens these receptors bind are not known. The material sequenced was naive CXCR3+ CD8+ T cells from blood. The cell subset or site label, as the study defines it: CD45RO-CCR7+CD27+CD95- naive CD8+ T cells expressing CXCR3 (TNR3+). Receptors were obtained from a human donor in good health. Some clones in this sample may be carry-over from other donors' samples.

The chain links TRBV6-6 to TRBJ2-2; TCRdb calls TRBD1, which cannot be checked without DNA. Per the germline V gene, CDR1 is MNHNY and CDR2 is SVGAGI (reference sequence). This CDR3 spans 12 amino acids. Here the CDR3 reads CASATGAGELFF.

The rearrangement links TRBV4-1 to TRBJ2-2. CDR1 and CDR2 from the germline V gene are MGHRA and YSYEKL. This CDR3 comprises 17 residues. The CDR3 loop reads CASSQGSVISNTGELFF.

The chain employs TRBV2 and TRBJ2-2; absent DNA, TCRdb's TRBD1 call cannot be checked. The CDR3 runs to 14 residues. Germline-derived CDR1 and CDR2 are SNHLY and FYNNEI. The CDR3 spells CASRDRQGTGELFF.

This sequence joins TRBV12-3 or TRBV12-4 and TRBJ2-2; TCRdb selects TRBD2, and the lack of DNA leaves this call unchecked. The length of the CDR3 is 16 residues. This chain's CDR3 is CASSPRDSKHPGELFF.

The chain carries TRBV5-1 and TRBJ1-1; lacking DNA, the TRBD1 call made by TCRdb goes unchecked. Germline assignment: CDR1 SGHRS and CDR2 YFSETQ. The CDR3 runs 13 residues. The CDR3 spells CASSLLGGTEAFF.

CDR3 protein: CASSLYVEASGELFF. V gene TRBV28 combines with J gene TRBJ2-2. Germline-derived CDR1 and CDR2 are MDHEN and SYDVKM. The CDR3 totals 15 residues. Combining the CDR3 with reference TRBV28 and TRBJ2-2 gives the whole variable domain DVKVTQSSRYLVKRTGEKVFLECVQDMDHENMFWYRQDPGLGLRLIYFSYDVKMKEKGDIPEGYSVSREKKERFSLILESASTNQTSMYLCASSLYVEASGELFFGEGSRLTVL.

CDR3 protein: CASSLSSPGEPFF. The chain recombines TRBV7-9 with TRBJ2-2. Germline CDR1 SEHNR, CDR2 FQNEAQ (reference sequence). The CDR3 covers 13 residues.

The V call is TRBV3-1, the J call TRBJ2-7. This CDR3 is 15 amino acids long. CDR1 and CDR2 from the germline V gene are LGHDT and YNNKEL (reference sequence). CDR3 residues: CASSQDGAASYEQYF.

V gene TRBV11-3 combines with J gene TRBJ2-1; the TCRdb D gene call, TRBD2, has no DNA to confirm it. CDR3 length: 16 amino acids. Germline assignment: CDR1 SGHNT and CDR2 YENEEA. CDR3 amino acids: CASSLIAGGPNNEQFF.

The chain has TRBV28 and TRBJ2-7; TCRdb's D call of TRBD1 is untestable without DNA. This CDR3 region has 12 residues. Germline lookup yields CDR1 MDHEN and CDR2 SYDVKM. The CDR3: CATTRGPYEQYF. The variable domain in full, completed from reference TRBV28 and TRBJ2-7, reads DVKVTQSSRYLVKRTGEKVFLECVQDMDHENMFWYRQDPGLGLRLIYFSYDVKMKEKGDIPEGYSVSREKKERFSLILESASTNQTSMYLCATTRGPYEQYFGPGTRLTVT.

The rearrangement uses TRBV7-9 and TRBJ1-1; TCRdb lists TRBD1, though no DNA is available to test this call. Germline values: CDR1 SEHNR, CDR2 FQNEAQ (reference sequence). This CDR3 region has 15 residues. CDR3 in amino acids: CASSLATGTNTEAFF.

The chain has TRBV28 and TRBJ2-5; without DNA, the TCRdb call of TRBD1 cannot be checked. CDR3 length: 15 amino acids. CDR1 and CDR2 from the germline V gene are MDHEN and SYDVKM. CDR3 protein: CASSFQTGLEETQYF.

This chain links TRBV28 with TRBJ1-2; the TCRdb call, TRBD1, lacks DNA for checking. Germline CDR1 reads MDHEN; CDR2 reads SYDVKM. The CDR3 has 13 residues. The CDR3 reads CASSPWGAYGYTF.

The rearrangement links TRBV14 to TRBJ2-3; TCRdb designates TRBD2, a call that cannot be tested without DNA. Germline V gene data show CDR1 as SGHDN and CDR2 as FVKESK. The CDR3 covers 15 residues. The CDR3 spells CASSHTGLNTDTQYF.

The J gene is TRBJ2-2, the V gene TRBV5-1. This CDR3 region has 16 residues. The germline V gene encodes CDR1 SGHRS and CDR2 YFSETQ. CDR3 loop: CASSLGRTDYTGELFF.

This chain joins TRBV12-3 or TRBV12-4 and TRBJ2-3; TCRdb's assignment of TRBD2 cannot be checked, as there is no DNA. This CDR3 region has 14 residues. CDR3 protein: CASSRDSSTDTQYF.

The chain employs TRBV9 and TRBJ1-2; TCRdb reports TRBD1, a call that lacks DNA to check it against. This CDR3 has 15 residues. Per germline, CDR1 SGDLS and CDR2 YYNGEE. CDR3 amino acids: CASSPGTAANYGYTF.

The rearrangement uses TRBV7-8 and TRBJ2-5; as DNA is missing, the TRBD2 call by TCRdb cannot be tested. CDR1 SGHVS and CDR2 FQNEAQ come from the germline V gene. This CDR3 has 14 residues. The CDR3 loop is CASSWDLGRETQYF. Based on the CDR3 plus reference TRBV7-8 and TRBJ2-5, the full variable domain is GAGVSQSPRYKVAKRGQDVALRCDPISGHVSLFWYQQALGQGPEFLTYFQNEAQLDKSGLPSDRFFAERPEGSVSTLKIQRTQQEDSAVYLCASSWDLGRETQYFGPGTRLLVL.

J is TRBJ2-7 and V is TRBV20-1. This CDR3 region has 13 residues. Germline CDR1 DFQATT, CDR2 SNEGSKA (reference sequence). The chain's CDR3 is CSASRVDKYEQYF.

This chain links TRBV7-6 with TRBJ2-1. Per the germline V gene, CDR1 is SGHVS and CDR2 is FNYEAQ. The CDR3 loop spans 13 amino acids. The CDR3 protein is CASSLSSSNEQFF.

Here the CDR3 reads CASSASTRLNEQFF. This sequence joins TRBV9 and TRBJ2-1; with no DNA, the TCRdb D assignment of TRBD2 cannot be verified. The CDR3 length is 14 residues. Germline V gene data show CDR1 as SGDLS and CDR2 as YYNGEE.

V usage is TRBV5-6 and J usage is TRBJ2-5; without DNA, the TCRdb call of TRBD2 cannot be checked. Germline lookup yields CDR1 SGHDT and CDR2 YYEEEE. The CDR3 runs 16 residues. CDR3 in amino acids: CASSFRTSGTRETQYF.

The V call is TRBV6-1, the J call TRBJ1-1; absent DNA, TCRdb's TRBD1 call cannot be checked. The germline gives CDR1 MNHNS, CDR2 SASEGT. This CDR3 comprises 16 residues. The CDR3 reads CASSGGTGDMNTEAFF.

The genes are TRBV5-1 and TRBJ2-3. CDR1 is SGHRS, CDR2 YFSETQ, per germline. The CDR3 contains 14 residues. CDR3 region: CASSEDPSTDTQYF.

V gene TRBV7-7 combines with J gene TRBJ2-3; the TCRdb D gene call, TRBD1, has no DNA to confirm it. Per germline, CDR1 SSHAT and CDR2 FNYEAQ (reference sequence). The CDR3 has 15 residues. CDR3 protein: CASSEQGPFTDTQYF.

CDR3 sequence reads: CASSSNTGQGINTEAFF. The gene calls are TRBV13 and TRBJ1-1; TCRdb's assignment of TRBD1 cannot be checked, as there is no DNA. The germline V gene has CDR1 PRHDT and CDR2 FYEKMQ (reference sequence). The CDR3 is 17 amino acids.